The clone carrying this TCR beta chain was counted ten times or more. No antigen is known for it. This sample was included in a study of T-cell memory formation after mild COVID-19. Study-wide background: Clusters of TCRs were largely donor specific.

The CDR3 sequence is 16 residues long. Trimming removed 3 bases at V and 0 bases at J, with 12 bases between. In germline, CDR1 is KGHSH, CDR2 LQKENI. Each CDR3 protein gets one entry after TCRdb re-called the 5' RACE reads with MiXCR. This sample carries around 25,000 distinct CDR3 sequences, 6.5% to 9% of them seen once, and the ten largest clones take 13% to 15%. Notes on the study in general: The finding that pre-infection memory included some responding clones suggested that cross-reactive memory joined.

This clonotype originated in an adult woman who had mild COVID-19 (a few samples of this study predate the infection). Cell type and time point are not known. Sequencing used PBMCs or a T cell subset sorted from them (not recorded which). The gene calls are TRBV18 and TRBJ1-5; D is possibly TRBD1 (6 bases). CDR3 sequence reads: CASSPRQQGSNQPQHF. In DNA, the CDR3 is TGTGCCAGCTCACCGAGGCAACAGGGTAGCAATCAGCCCCAGCATTTT.